The 27 T cell receptor beta chains listed next were all sequenced from one sample in a study of blood T cell repertoires in COVID-19. Method: immunoSEQ multiplex PCR; TCRdb's copy keeps in-frame clones and lacks some. Of 99,000 or so clones listed, about four fifths are singletons. The sample consisted of peripheral blood. The receptors come from a woman of 80 years or more with acute or convalescent COVID-19.

V gene TRBV3-1 (or the pseudogene TRBV3-2) combines with J gene TRBJ2-4, with a weak D call TRBD2 (5 bases). Germline values: CDR1 LGHDT, CDR2 YNNKEL (reference sequence). This CDR3 has 15 amino acids. The germline V and J ends were trimmed by 1 base and 0 bases, with 7 bases remaining between them. CDR3: CASSQAGLAKNIQYF. DNA of the CDR3: TGTGCCAGCAGCCAAGCGGGATTAGCCAAAAACATTCAGTACTTC.

CDR3 residues: CASNRVNTGELFF. In DNA form, the CDR3 reads TGTGCCAGCAACAGGGTCAACACCGGGGAGCTGTTTTTT. This chain joins TRBV27 and TRBJ2-2; perhaps TRBD1 as D (6 bases). With 7 bases removed from V and 2 bases from J, the gap between germline ends came to 8 bases. Germline V CDR1 and CDR2: MNHEY, SMNVEV (reference sequence). The CDR3 loop spans 13 amino acids.

The chain is built from TRBV10-3 and TRBJ1-3; the D gene is possibly TRBD1 (6 bases). Germline loops: CDR1 ENHRY, CDR2 SYGVKD. The CDR3 spans 13 residues. V shed 7 bases and J shed 3 bases, with 10 bases lying between them. The CDR3 here is CAITTGLGNTIYF. The CDR3 DNA sequence: TGTGCCATCACTACAGGGCTTGGAAACACCATATATTTT.

CDR3 sequence (DNA): TGCGCCAGCAGCTCTGGACTAGCGGGAAAAACCGGGGAGCTGTTTTTT. It encodes CASSSGLAGKTGELFF. The V and J genes are TRBV5-1 and TRBJ2-2, with 12 bases aligning to TRBD2. Germline V gene data show CDR1 as SGHRS and CDR2 as YFSETQ. V shed 3 bases, J shed 5 bases, and the junction held 5 bases outside the gene matches. CDR3 length: 16 amino acids.

This chain connects TRBV5-4 to TRBJ1-1; D might be TRBD1 (6 bases). V gave up 1 base and J gave up 5 bases, with 15 bases separating them. Looked up from germline, CDR1 is SGHNT and CDR2 is YYREEE (reference sequence). The CDR3 contains 15 residues. In DNA form, the CDR3 reads TGTGCCAGCAGCTTGCAACCCCAGGGGCAAACTGAAGCTTTCTTT. It specifies CASSLQPQGQTEAFF.

This clone was seen a few times. The rearrangement uses TRBV5-1 and TRBJ2-3, with 7 bases matching TRBD1. The CDR3 extends over 14 amino acids. Germline V CDR1 and CDR2: SGHRS, YFSETQ. With 4 bases clipped from V and 4 bases from J, the junction kept 6 bases outside the gene matches. For the CDR3, the DNA is TGCGCCAGCAGCGTAACAGGGGCGGCAGATACGCAGTATTTT. Its protein is CASSVTGAADTQYF.

The genes are TRBV5-1 and TRBJ2-5; possible D gene TRBD1, 6 bases. Per the germline V gene, CDR1 is SGHRS and CDR2 is YFSETQ. This CDR3 is built from 15 residues. The ends were cut back, 0 bases at V and 3 bases at J, with 12 bases in the middle. The CDR3 loop is CASSLVGTIKETQYF. CDR3 DNA sequence: TGCGCCAGCAGCTTGGTAGGGACAATTAAAGAGACCCAGTACTTC.

The rearrangement uses TRBV7-6 and TRBJ1-1; D unresolved. Germline CDR1 reads SGHVS; CDR2 reads FNYEAQ. The CDR3 totals 14 residues. V dropped 1 base and J dropped 5 bases, with 11 bases sitting between them. CDR3 sequence: CASSLVGRGTEAFF. The CDR3 coding sequence is TGTGCCAGCAGCTTAGTTGGCCGAGGAACTGAAGCTTTCTTT.

The sample holds one count of this clone. The chain uses TRBV5-1 and TRBJ2-7; 9 nucleotides align to TRBD2. CDR3 length: 14 residues. Trimming cost V 1 base and J 6 bases; bases outside gene matches: 5. Germline values: CDR1 SGHRS, CDR2 YFSETQ. The CDR3 region has the DNA TGCGCCAGCAGCTTGATAGCGGGAGTGCGCGAGCAGTACTTC. Translated, it gives CASSLIAGVREQYF.

This clone was counted ten times or more. The rearrangement uses TRBV27 and TRBJ2-2, with 9 positions matching TRBD1. Germline CDR1 reads MNHEY; CDR2 reads SMNVEV (reference sequence). Trimming removed 4 bases from V and 8 bases from J; junction bases left unmatched: 17. The CDR3 is 18 residues long. DNA of the CDR3: TGTGCCAGCAGTTCCTCCCGAGGGACAGGGTTGTTTTTGGGGGAGCTGTTTTTT. The encoded protein is CASSSSRGTGLFLGELFF.

The CDR3 sequence: CASSLGGSNEYNEQFF. The CDR3 nucleotides read TGTGCCAGCAGCTTGGGCGGGAGTAACGAATACAATGAGCAGTTCTTC. This chain joins TRBV5-4 and TRBJ2-1; 7 nucleotides match TRBD2. Germline values: CDR1 SGHNT, CDR2 YYREEE (reference sequence). V trimming: 0 bases; J trimming: 4 bases; junction bases outside the gene matches: 7. This CDR3 is built from 16 residues.

The J gene is TRBJ2-7, the V gene TRBV10-1; 9 bases fit TRBD1. The V gene's germline CDR1 is WNHNN and CDR2 SYGVQD (reference sequence). This CDR3 comprises 13 residues. V lost 4 bases to trimming and J lost 7 bases; unmatched junction nucleotides: 5. This CDR3 is CASSVGQGQEQYF. The CDR3 nucleotides read TGCGCCAGCAGTGTAGGACAGGGGCAGGAGCAGTACTTC.

This clone has only one observation. The chain links TRBV27 to TRBJ1-6; TRBD1 agrees at 9 bases. The CDR3 is 15 residues long. CDR1 is MNHEY, CDR2 SMNVEV, per germline (reference sequence). The junction had 11 bases not matched to a gene; V was cut back by 7 bases and J by 10 bases. Here the CDR3 reads CASMETGQGRSPLHF. The CDR3 DNA follows: TGTGCCAGCATGGAAACCGGACAGGGGAGATCACCCCTCCACTTT.

This chain joins TRBV6-5 and TRBJ1-2; 9 nucleotides match TRBD1. Germline V gives CDR1 MNHEY, CDR2 SVGAGI. The junction had 3 bases not matched to a gene; V was cut back by 0 bases and J by 4 bases. The CDR3 totals 15 residues. CDR3 DNA sequence: TGTGCCAGCAGTTACTCGCGGGACAGGGTCTATGGCTACACCTTC. Translating gives CASSYSRDRVYGYTF.

This rearrangement joins TRBV5-1 to TRBJ2-5; 9 bases align to TRBD2. The CDR3 consists of 16 residues. Trimming took 0 bases from V and 1 from J; bases not matched to a gene: 4. CDR1 is SGHRS, CDR2 YFSETQ, per germline. CDR3 protein: CASSLVVAGAQETQYF. The CDR3 nucleotides read TGCGCCAGCAGCTTGGTTGTAGCGGGAGCCCAAGAGACCCAGTACTTC. Supplemented by reference TRBV5-1 and TRBJ2-5, the full variable domain reads KAGVTQTPRYLIKTRGQQVTLSCSPISGHRSVSWYQQTPGQGLQFLFEYFSETQRNKGNFPGRFSGRQFSNSRSEMNVSTLELGDSALYLCASSLVVAGAQETQYFGPGTRLLVL.

The chain is built from TRBV12-3 or TRBV12-4 and TRBJ2-3; D is ambiguous. V gave up 3 bases and J gave up 6 bases, with 7 bases separating them. The CDR3 has 12 residues. CDR3 in amino acids: CASSFVSDTQYF. The CDR3 region has the DNA TGTGCCAGCAGTTTTGTATCGGATACGCAGTATTTT.

J is TRBJ2-2 and V is TRBV25-1; D ambiguous. Germline values: CDR1 MGHDK, CDR2 SYGVNS. This CDR3 contains 16 residues. Trimming pared 6 bases from V and 0 bases from J, leaving 14 bases between. CDR3 loop: CASSRSSPANTGELFF. CDR3 sequence (DNA): TGTGCCAGCAGCCGCTCGAGTCCCGCGAACACCGGGGAGCTGTTTTTT.

CDR3 DNA: TGTGCCAGCACCAGAGGAGTCTACGAGCAGTACTTC. As protein: CASTRGVYEQYF. The J gene is TRBJ2-7, the V gene TRBV2; D unclear. Deletions cut 7 bases from V and 3 bases from J, with 10 bases between. Looked up from germline, CDR1 is SNHLY and CDR2 is FYNNEI. This CDR3 contains 12 residues.

This sequence joins TRBV7-9 and TRBJ2-5, with 7 nucleotides matching TRBD2. J lost 2 bases, V lost 11 bases, and 11 bases had no gene match. Germline V gene data show CDR1 as SEHNR and CDR2 as FQNEAQ (reference sequence). The CDR3 is 14 residues long. The CDR3 DNA reads as TGTGCCTCGCGGGGGTTCTGGGGTCAAGAGACCCAGTACTTC. Protein sequence: CASRGFWGQETQYF.

V and J are TRBV11-3 and TRBJ1-6, with 11 bases identical to TRBD1. Per the germline V gene, CDR1 is SGHNT and CDR2 is YENEEA. Trimming cost V 3 bases and J 8 bases; bases outside gene matches: 3. The CDR3 extends over 15 amino acids. Here the CDR3 DNA reads TGTGCCAGCAGCTTTGGGACAGGGGGAGATTCACCCCTCCACTTT. Translated, it gives CASSFGTGGDSPLHF.

This clone turned up a few times. This chain joins TRBV5-6 and TRBJ2-1; no firm D call. Germline V CDR1 and CDR2: SGHDT, YYEEEE. Trimming pared 4 bases from V and 1 base from J, leaving 9 bases between. This CDR3 region has 14 residues. This CDR3 is CASSLSGSYNEQFF. The CDR3 coding sequence is TGTGCCAGCAGCCTATCGGGTTCCTACAATGAGCAGTTCTTC.

The chain uses TRBV19 and TRBJ1-2; D is unclear. This CDR3 is 12 amino acids long. The germline V gene has CDR1 LNHDA and CDR2 SQIVND (reference sequence). Between the trimmed V and J ends, which lost 5 bases and 8 bases, there was a span of 12 bases. The CDR3 spells CASSFGLLGYTF. CDR3 DNA: TGTGCCAGTAGTTTCGGACTACTAGGCTACACCTTC.

This clone turned up a few times. V usage is TRBV7-9 and J usage is TRBJ1-3; D is perhaps TRBD1 (6 bases). CDR3 length: 17 amino acids. The germline gives CDR1 SEHNR, CDR2 FQNEAQ (reference sequence). The V end was cut by 5 bases, the J end by 2 bases, with 19 bases between. The CDR3 sequence is CASSPKGVTGPGNTIYF. The CDR3 nucleotides are TGTGCCAGCAGCCCGAAAGGGGTAACAGGGCCTGGAAACACCATATATTTT.

The chain uses TRBV5-8 and TRBJ2-2; unclear D gene. Trimming cost V 1 base and J 5 bases, with 6 bases left between them. Per the germline V gene, CDR1 is SGHTS and CDR2 is YDEGEE. CDR3 size: 13 residues. CDR3 region: CASSLSGTGELFF. The CDR3 DNA is TGTGCCAGCAGCTTGTCGGGTACCGGGGAGCTGTTTTTT.

The V gene is TRBV24-1, the J gene TRBJ2-2; tentative D call: TRBD1 (6 bases). The CDR3 totals 14 residues. The V gene's germline CDR1 is KGHDR and CDR2 SFDVKD. CDR3 coding DNA: TGTGCTAGAGCAGGGGCCCTAGGCACCGGGGAGCTGTTTTTT. It yields the protein CARAGALGTGELFF.

The rearrangement uses TRBV7-6 and TRBJ2-3; perhaps TRBD1 as D (6 bases). Germline CDR1 is SGHVS and CDR2 is FNYEAQ. The CDR3 totals 13 residues. The V end lost 4 bases, the J end lost 3 bases, and 8 bases lay between the germline ends. CDR3 coding DNA: TGTGCCAGCAGCTCTAGGGGGACAGATACGCAGTATTTT. Protein: CASSSRGTDTQYF.

This sequence joins TRBV20-1 and TRBJ2-5; 7 nucleotides match TRBD2. This CDR3 contains 11 residues. Germline assignment: CDR1 DFQATT and CDR2 SNEGSKA (reference sequence). With V trimmed by 4 bases and J by 4 bases, 0 bases remained unmatched. CDR3 in amino acids: CSAIAGETQYF. In DNA form, the CDR3 reads TGCAGTGCTATAGCGGGAGAGACCCAGTACTTC.